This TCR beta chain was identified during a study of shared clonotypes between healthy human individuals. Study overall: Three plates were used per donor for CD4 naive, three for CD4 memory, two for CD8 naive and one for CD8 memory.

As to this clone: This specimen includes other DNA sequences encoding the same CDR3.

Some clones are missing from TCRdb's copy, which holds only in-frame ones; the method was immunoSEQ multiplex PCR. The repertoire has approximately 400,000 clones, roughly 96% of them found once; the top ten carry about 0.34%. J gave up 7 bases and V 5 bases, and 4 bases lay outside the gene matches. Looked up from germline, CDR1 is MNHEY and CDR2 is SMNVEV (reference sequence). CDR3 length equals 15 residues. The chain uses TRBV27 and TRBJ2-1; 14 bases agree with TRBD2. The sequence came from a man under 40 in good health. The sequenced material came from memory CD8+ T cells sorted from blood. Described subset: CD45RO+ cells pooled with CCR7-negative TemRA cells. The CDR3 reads CASSSGTSGSNEQFF. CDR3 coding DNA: TGTGCCAGCAGTAGCGGGACTAGCGGGAGTAATGAGCAGTTCTTC.